This T cell receptor (beta chain) was recovered during a study of T cell repertoires in cytomegalovirus infection. Looking at the study overall: Matching HLA type and CMV infection were both indicated by public TCR beta signatures. Study conclusions and caveats: The ex vivo response was dominated by HLA-C-restricted CMV-specific TCR beta clonotypes. Identification of carriers of CMV plus the relevant HLA was achieved through cumulative public TCR beta family frequency.

Trimming stripped 2 bases from V and 3 bases from J, with 10 bases between. The CDR3 spans 14 residues. Details on this clonotype: Its matching antigen is unknown.

TCRdb redid the calling of the reads with MiXCR, one entry per CDR3 protein. There are 700,000 to 850,000 distinct CDR3 sequences in the sample; approximately 32% occur only once, and roughly an eighth lies in the top ten. The chain employs TRBV23-1 and TRBJ2-5; no reliable D call. TRBV23-1 is identified as an open reading frame with a role that is uncertain. The TCR comes from a human donor in good health (CMV status not recorded). Some clones in this sample may be carry-over from other donors' samples. The sample was cultured CD8+ T cells from PBMCs, taken from culture after CMV antigen stimulation. The CDR3 sequence: CASSQRTKKETQYF. DNA of the CDR3: TGCGCCAGCAGTCAACGGACGAAAAAAGAGACCCAGTACTTC.